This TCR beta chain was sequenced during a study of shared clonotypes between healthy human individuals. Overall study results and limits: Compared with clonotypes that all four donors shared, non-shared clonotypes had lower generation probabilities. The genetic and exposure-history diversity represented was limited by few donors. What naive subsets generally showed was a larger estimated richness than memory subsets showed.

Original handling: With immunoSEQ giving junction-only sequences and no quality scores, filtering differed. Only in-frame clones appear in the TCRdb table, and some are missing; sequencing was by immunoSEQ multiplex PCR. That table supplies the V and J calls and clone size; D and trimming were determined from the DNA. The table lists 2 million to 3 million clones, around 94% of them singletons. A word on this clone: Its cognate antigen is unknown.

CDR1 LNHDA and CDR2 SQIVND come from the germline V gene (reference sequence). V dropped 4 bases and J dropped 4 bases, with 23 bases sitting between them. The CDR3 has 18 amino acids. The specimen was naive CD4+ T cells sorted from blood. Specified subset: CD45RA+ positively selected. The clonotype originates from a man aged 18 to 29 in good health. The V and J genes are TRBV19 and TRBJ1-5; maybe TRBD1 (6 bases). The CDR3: CASSRGRDIKRQNQPQHF. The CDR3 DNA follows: TGTGCCAGTAGTAGGGGGAGGGACATAAAGAGACAAAATCAGCCCCAGCATTTT.